A single T cell receptor (beta chain) is shown here with its context. Antigen: not known. TCRdb's copy holds only in-frame clones and misses some; the assay was immunoSEQ multiplex PCR. The table has about 120,000 clones, roughly 95% seen once. These data come from a study of cytomegalovirus exposure and HLA in healthy donors. Study information: It was reported in a later analysis that the same platform had been used for the roughly 110 validation repertoires as for the roughly 710 first-cohort repertoires.

This CDR3 is 14 amino acids long. Germline V lookup: CDR1 SGHRS, CDR2 YFSETQ. Unmatched junction bases numbered 1, after V lost 3 bases and J lost 3 bases. The donors were members of the validation cohort, which comprised roughly 120 subjects and was separate from the first cohort of 730 or so subjects. Study-level results: Reported results showed that the classifier diagnosed cytomegalovirus status with high specificity and sensitivity. Rare sequences made up most TCRs, while some public TCRs were found in many donors.

This chain uses TRBV5-1 with TRBJ2-3, with 10 positions matching TRBD2. This sequence originates from a man younger than 35 in good health and CMV-seronegative. The source material was PBMCs. The CDR3: CASSSSGRTDTQYF. DNA for the CDR3: TGCGCCAGCAGCTCTAGCGGGAGAACAGATACGCAGTATTTT.